This T cell receptor (beta chain) comes out of a study of CXCR3-negative and CXCR3-positive naive CD8 T cells. Study-wide results and caveats: Naive CXCR3-positive cells had TRB CDR3s more hydrophobic than those of CXCR3-negative naive cells. Similarly elevated diversity marked both naive subsets, with memory CD8+ cells showing far lower diversity.

Per germline, CDR1 KGHSH and CDR2 LQKENI. CDR3 size: 15 residues. Through 5' RACE with UMI labels, the TRB cDNA libraries were prepared. TCRdb derives one entry per CDR3 protein from the 5' RACE reads, leaving out DNA. The data include over 5,000 distinct CDR3 sequences; the top ten clones carry about 1.7%. By frequency, this clonotype registers medium-sized. As yet, its antigen is unknown. Per CD8+ T cell subset, triplicate sorts of 300,000 or so cells each were done. This chain joins TRBV18 and TRBJ2-1; TCRdb proposes TRBD1, but this gene call is untestable without DNA. The origin of this receptor is a human donor in good health. Some clones in this sample may be carry-over from other donors' samples. The sample consisted of naive CXCR3+ CD8+ T cells from blood. Subset noted: CD45RO-CCR7+CD27+CD95- naive CD8+ T cells expressing CXCR3 (TNR3+). The CDR3 here is CASSTGASSYNEQFF.